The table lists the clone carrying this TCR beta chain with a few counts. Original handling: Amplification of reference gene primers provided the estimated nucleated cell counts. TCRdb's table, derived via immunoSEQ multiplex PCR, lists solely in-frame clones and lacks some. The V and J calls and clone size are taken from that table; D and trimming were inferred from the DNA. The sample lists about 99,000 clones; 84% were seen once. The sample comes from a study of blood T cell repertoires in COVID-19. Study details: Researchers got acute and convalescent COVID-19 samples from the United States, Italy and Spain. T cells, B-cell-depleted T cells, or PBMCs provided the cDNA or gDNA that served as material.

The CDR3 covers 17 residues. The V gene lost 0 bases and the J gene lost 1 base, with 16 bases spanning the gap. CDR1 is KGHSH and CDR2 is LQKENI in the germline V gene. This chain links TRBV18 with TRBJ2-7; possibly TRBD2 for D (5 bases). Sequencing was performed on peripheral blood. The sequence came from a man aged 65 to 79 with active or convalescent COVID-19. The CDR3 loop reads CASSPPGGFTGSYEQYF. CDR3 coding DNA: TGTGCCAGCTCACCACCAGGCGGTTTCACGGGGTCCTACGAGCAGTACTTC.